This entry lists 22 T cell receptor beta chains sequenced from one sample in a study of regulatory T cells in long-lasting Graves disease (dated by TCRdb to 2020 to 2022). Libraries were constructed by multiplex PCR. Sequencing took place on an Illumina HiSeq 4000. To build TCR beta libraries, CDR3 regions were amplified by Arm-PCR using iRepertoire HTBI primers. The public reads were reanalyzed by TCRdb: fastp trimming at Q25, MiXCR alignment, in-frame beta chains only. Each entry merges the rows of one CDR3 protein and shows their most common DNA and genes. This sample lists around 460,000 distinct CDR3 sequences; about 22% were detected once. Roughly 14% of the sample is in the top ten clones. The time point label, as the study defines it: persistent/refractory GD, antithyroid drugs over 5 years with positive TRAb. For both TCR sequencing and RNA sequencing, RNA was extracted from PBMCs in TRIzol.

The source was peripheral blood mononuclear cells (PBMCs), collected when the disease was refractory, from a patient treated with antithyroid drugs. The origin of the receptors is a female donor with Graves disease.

The CDR3 DNA sequence: TGTGCCAGCAGCGAGGGGGGGGGACGGCACCAGCCCCAGCATTTT. Its protein is CASSEGGGRHQPQHF. The chain couples TRBV9 to TRBJ1-5; a possible D gene is TRBD1 (6 bases). Deletions cut 3 bases from V and 7 bases from J, with 17 bases between. The CDR3 loop spans 15 amino acids. Germline V CDR1 and CDR2: SGDLS, YYNGEE.

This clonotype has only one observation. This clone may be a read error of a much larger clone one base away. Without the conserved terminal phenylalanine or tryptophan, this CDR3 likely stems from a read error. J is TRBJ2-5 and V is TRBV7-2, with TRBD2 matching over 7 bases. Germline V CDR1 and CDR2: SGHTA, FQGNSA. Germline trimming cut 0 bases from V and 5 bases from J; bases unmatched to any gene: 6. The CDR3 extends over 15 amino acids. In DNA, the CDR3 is TGTGCCAGCAGCTTAGCTGGCGCGGGAGTGGAGACCCAGTACCTC. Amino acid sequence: CASSLAGAGVETQYL.

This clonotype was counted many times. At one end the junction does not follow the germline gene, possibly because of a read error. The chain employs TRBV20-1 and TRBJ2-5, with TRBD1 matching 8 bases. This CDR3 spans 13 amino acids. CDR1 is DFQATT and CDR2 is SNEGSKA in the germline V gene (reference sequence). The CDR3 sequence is CSAGDRGQETQYF. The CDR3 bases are TGCAGTGCTGGAGACAGGGGCCAAGAGACCCAGTACTTC.

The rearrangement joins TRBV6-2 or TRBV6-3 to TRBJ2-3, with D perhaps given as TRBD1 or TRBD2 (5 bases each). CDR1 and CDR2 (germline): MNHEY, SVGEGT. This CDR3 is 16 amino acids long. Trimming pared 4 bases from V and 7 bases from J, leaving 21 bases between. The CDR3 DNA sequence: TGTGCCAGCAGTTCTACAGGCGCTAGTGGAGGAAATACGCAGTATTTT. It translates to CASSSTGASGGNTQYF.

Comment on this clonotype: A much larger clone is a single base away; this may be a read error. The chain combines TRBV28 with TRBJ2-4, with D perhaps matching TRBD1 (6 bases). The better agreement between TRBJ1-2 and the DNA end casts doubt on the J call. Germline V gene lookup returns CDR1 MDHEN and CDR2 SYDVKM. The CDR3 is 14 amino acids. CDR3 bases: TGTGCCAGCAGTTCCTACAGGGACCCCCATGGCTACACCTTC. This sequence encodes CASSSYRDPHGYTF.

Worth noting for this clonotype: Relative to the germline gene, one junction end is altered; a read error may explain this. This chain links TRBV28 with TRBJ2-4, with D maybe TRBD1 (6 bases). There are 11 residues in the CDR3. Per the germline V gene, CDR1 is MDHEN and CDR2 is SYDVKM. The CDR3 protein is CASSPPTGRTF. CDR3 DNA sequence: TGTGCCAGCAGCCCCCCGACAGGCCGAACCTTC.

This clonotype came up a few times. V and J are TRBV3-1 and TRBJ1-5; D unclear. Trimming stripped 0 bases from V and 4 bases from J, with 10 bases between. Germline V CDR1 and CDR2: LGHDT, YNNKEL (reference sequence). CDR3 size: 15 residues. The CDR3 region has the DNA TGTGCCAGCAGCCAAGATTTACAGCCTAATCAGCCCCAGCATTTT. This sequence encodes CASSQDLQPNQPQHF. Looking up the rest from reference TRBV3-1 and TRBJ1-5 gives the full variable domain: DTAVSQTPKYLVTQMGNDKSIKCEQNLGHDTMYWYKQDSKKFLKIMFSYNNKELIINETVPNRFSPKSPDKAHLNLHINSLELGDSAVYFCASSQDLQPNQPQHFGDGTRLSIL.

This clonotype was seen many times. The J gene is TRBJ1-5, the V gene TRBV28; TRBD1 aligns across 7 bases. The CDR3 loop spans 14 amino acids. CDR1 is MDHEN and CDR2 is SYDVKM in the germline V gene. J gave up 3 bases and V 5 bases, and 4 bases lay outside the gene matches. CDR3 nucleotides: TGTGCCAGCAGTCCCGGGACAGTCAATCAGCCCCAGCATTTT. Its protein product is CASSPGTVNQPQHF.

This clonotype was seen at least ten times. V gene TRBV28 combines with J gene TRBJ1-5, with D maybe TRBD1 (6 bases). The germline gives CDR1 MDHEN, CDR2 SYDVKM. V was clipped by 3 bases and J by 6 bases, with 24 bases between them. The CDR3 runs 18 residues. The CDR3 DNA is TGTGCCAGCAGTTTGAGGGGGGTCTCGGGGGCCGGATCTCAGCCCCAGCATTTT. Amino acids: CASSLRGVSGAGSQPQHF.

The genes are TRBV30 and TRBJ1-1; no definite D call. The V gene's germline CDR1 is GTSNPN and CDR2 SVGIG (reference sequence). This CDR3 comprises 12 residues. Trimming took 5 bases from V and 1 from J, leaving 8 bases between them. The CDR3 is CAWHSRNTEAFF. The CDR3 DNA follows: TGTGCCTGGCACAGTAGGAACACTGAAGCTTTCTTT.

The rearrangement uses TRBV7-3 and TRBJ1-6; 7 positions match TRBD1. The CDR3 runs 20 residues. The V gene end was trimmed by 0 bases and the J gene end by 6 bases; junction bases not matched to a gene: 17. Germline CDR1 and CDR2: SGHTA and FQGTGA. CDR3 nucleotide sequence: TGTGCCAGCAGCTTAACTGGTTGGAGGGGGCGCGGGTTTGTTAATTCACCCCTCCACTTT. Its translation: CASSLTGWRGRGFVNSPLHF.

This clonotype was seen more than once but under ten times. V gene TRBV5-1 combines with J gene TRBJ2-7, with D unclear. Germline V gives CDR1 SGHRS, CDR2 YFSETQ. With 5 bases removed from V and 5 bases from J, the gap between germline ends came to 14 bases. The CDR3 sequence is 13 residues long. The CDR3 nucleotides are TGCGCCAGCAGAAAGACGGGCACCCACGAGCAGTACTTC. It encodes CASRKTGTHEQYF.

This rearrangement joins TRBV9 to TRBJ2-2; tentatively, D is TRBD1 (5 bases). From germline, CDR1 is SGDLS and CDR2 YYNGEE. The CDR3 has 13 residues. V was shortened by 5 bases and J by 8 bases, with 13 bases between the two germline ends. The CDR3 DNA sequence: TGTGCCAGCAGTTTGACAGTGTCAGGGGAGCTGTTTTTT. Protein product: CASSLTVSGELFF.

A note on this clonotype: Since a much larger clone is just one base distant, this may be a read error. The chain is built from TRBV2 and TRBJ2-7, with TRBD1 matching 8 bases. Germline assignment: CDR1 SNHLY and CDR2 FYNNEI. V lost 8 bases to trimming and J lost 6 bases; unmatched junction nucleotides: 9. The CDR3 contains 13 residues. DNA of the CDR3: TGTGCCAGCGGGAATGGACAGGGCGGCGAGCAGTACTTC. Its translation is CASGNGQGGEQYF.

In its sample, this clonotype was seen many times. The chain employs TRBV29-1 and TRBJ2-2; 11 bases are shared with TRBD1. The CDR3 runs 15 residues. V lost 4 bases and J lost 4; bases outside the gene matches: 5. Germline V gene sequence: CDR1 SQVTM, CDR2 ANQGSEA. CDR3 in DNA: TGCAGCGTTGCCGGGACAGGGGGAACCACCGGGGAGCTGTTTTTT. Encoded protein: CSVAGTGGTTGELFF.

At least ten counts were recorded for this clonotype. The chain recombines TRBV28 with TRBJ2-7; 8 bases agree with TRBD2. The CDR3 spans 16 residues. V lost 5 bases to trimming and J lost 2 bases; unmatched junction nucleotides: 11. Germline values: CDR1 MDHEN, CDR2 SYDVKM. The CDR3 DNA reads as TGTGCCAGCAGTCCCTACTCGGGAGGGCCCACCTACGAGCAGTACTTC. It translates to CASSPYSGGPTYEQYF.

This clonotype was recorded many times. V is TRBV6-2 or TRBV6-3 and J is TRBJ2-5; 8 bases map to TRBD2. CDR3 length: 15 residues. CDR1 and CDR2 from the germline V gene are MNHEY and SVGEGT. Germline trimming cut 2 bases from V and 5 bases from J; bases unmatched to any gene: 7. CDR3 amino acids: CASSYQGLGGETQYF. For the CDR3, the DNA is TGTGCCAGCAGTTACCAGGGACTAGGAGGGGAGACCCAGTACTTC.

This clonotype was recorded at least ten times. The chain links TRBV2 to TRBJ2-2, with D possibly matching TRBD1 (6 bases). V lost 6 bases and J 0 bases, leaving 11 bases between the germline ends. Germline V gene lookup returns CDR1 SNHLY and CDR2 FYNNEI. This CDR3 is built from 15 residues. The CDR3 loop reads CASRAGTTNTGELFF. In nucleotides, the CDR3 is TGTGCCAGCAGGGCCGGGACAACGAACACCGGGGAGCTGTTTTTT.

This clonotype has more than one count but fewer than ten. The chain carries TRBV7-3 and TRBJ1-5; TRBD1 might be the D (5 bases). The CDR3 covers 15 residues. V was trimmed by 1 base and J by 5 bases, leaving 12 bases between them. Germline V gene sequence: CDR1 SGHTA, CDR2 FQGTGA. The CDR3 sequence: CASSLKPWGDQPQHF. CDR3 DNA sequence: TGTGCCAGCAGCTTAAAGCCCTGGGGGGATCAGCCCCAGCATTTT.

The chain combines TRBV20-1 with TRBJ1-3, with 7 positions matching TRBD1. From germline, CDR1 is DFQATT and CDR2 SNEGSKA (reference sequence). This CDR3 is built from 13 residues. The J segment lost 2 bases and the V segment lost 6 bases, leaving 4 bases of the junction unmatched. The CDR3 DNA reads TGCAGTGCACAACAGGGGCCTGGAAACACCATATATTTT. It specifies CSAQQGPGNTIYF.

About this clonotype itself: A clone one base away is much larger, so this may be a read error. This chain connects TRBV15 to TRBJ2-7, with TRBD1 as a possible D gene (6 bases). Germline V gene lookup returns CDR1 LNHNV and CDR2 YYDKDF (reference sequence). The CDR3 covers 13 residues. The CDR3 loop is CVTSRGSSYEQYF. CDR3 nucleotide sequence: TGTGTCACCAGCAGGGGTAGTTCCTACGAGCAGTACTTC.

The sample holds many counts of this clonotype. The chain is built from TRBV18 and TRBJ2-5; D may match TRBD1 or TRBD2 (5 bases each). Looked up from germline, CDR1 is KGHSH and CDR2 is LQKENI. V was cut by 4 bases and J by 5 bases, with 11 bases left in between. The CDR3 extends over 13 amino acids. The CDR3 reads CASSLGTEETQYF. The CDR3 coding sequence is TGTGCCAGCTCACTCGGGACCGAGGAGACCCAGTACTTC.